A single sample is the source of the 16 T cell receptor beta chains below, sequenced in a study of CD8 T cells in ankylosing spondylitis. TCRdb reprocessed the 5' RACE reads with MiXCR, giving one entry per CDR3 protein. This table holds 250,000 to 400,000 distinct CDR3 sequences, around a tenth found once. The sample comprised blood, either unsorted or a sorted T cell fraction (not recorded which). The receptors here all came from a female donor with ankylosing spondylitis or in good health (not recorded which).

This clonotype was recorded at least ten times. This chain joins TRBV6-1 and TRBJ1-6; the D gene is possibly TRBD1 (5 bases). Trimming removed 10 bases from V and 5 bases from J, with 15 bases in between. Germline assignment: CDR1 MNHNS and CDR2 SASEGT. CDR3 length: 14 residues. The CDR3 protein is CATKKGMNNSPLHF. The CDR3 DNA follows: TGTGCCACCAAAAAGGGGATGAATAATTCACCCCTCCACTTT.

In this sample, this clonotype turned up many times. The CDR3 sequence is CASSVHTGELFF. In DNA form, the CDR3 reads TGTGCCAGCAGCGTACACACCGGGGAGCTGTTTTTT. The rearrangement uses TRBV9 and TRBJ2-2; D call uncertain. Deletions cut 1 base from V and 3 bases from J, with 1 base between. CDR1 is SGDLS, CDR2 YYNGEE, per germline. This CDR3 is 12 amino acids long.

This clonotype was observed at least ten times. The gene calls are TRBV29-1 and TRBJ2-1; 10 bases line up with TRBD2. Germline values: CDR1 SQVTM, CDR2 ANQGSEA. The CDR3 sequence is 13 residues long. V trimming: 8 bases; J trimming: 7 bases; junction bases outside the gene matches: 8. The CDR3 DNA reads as TGCAGCAGTTCTAGCGGGAGAGAGAATGAGCAGTTCTTC. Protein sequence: CSSSSGRENEQFF.

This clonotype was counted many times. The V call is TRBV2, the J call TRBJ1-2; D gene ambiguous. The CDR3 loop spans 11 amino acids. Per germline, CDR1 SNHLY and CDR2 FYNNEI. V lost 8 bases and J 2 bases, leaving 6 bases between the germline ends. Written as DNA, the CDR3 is TGTGCCAGCGGAACCAACTATGGCTACACCTTC. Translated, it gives CASGTNYGYTF.

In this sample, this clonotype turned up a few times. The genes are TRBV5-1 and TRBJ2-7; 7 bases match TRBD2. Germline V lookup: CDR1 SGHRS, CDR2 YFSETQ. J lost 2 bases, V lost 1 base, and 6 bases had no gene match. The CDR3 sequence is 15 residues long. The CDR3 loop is CASSLRASGPYEQYF. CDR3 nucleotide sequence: TGCGCCAGCAGCTTGCGGGCTAGCGGACCCTACGAGCAGTACTTC. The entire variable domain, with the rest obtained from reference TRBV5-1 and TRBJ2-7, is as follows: KAGVTQTPRYLIKTRGQQVTLSCSPISGHRSVSWYQQTPGQGLQFLFEYFSETQRNKGNFPGRFSGRQFSNSRSEMNVSTLELGDSALYLCASSLRASGPYEQYFGPGTRLTVT.

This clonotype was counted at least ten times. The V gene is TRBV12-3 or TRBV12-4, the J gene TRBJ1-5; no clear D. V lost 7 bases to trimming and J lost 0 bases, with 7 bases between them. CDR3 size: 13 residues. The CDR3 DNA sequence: TGTGCCAGCAACCAGGCTAGCAATCAGCCCCAGCATTTT. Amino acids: CASNQASNQPQHF.

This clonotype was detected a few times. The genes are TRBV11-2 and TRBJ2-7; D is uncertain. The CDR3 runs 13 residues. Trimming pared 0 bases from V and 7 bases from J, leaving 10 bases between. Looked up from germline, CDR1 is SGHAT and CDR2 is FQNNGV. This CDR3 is CASSLDPQMEQYF. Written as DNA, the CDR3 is TGTGCCAGCAGCTTAGATCCCCAAATGGAGCAGTACTTC.

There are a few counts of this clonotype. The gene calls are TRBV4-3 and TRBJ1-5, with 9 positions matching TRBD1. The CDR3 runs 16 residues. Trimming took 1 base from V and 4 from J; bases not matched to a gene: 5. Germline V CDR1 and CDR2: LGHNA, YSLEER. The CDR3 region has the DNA TGCGCCAGCAGCCAAGTCCTGGGACAGGGTAATCAGCCCCAGCATTTT. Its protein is CASSQVLGQGNQPQHF.

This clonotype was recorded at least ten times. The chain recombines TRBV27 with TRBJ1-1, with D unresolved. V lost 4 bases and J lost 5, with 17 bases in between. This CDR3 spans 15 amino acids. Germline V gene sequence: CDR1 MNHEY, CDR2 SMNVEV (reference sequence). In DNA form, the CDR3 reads TGTGCCAGCAGTTGGACGGGCCCGGCGGGGACTGAAGCTTTCTTT. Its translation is CASSWTGPAGTEAFF.

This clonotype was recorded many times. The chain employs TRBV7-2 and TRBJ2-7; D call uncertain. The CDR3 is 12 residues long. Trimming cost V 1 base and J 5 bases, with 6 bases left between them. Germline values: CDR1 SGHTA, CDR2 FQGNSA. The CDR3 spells CASSLDNHEQYF. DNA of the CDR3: TGTGCCAGCAGCTTAGACAATCACGAGCAGTACTTC.

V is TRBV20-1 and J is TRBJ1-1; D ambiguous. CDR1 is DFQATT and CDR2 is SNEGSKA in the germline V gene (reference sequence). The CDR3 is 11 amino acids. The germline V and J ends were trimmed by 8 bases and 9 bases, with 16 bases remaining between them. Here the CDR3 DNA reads TGCAGTTCCACGGCACGCCCTCAAGCTTTCTTT. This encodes CSSTARPQAFF.

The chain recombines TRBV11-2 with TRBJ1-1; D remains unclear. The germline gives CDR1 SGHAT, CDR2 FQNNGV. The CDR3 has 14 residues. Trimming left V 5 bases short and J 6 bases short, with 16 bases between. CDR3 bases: TGTGCCAGCAGCCGGGGTCCTGATCTAGCTGAAGCTTTCTTT. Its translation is CASSRGPDLAEAFF.

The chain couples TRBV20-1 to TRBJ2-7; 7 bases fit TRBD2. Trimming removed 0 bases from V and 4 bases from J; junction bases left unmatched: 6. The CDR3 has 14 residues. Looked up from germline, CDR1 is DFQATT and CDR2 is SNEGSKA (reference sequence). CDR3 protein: CSARDQGLHYEQYF. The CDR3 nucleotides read TGCAGTGCTAGAGATCAGGGACTACATTACGAGCAGTACTTC.

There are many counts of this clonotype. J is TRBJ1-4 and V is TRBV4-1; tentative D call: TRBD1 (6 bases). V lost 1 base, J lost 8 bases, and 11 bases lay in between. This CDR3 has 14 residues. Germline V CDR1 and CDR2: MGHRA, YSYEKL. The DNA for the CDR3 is TGCGCCAGCAGCCAAGGACAGGAGCCCGAAAAACTGTTTTTT. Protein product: CASSQGQEPEKLFF.

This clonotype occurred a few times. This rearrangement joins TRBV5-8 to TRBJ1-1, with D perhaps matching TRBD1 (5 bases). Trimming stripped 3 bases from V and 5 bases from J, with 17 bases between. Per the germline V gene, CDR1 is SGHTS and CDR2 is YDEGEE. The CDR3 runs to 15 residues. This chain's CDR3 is CASSSYLREITEAFF. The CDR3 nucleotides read TGTGCCAGCAGCTCCTACCTCAGGGAGATAACTGAAGCTTTCTTT.

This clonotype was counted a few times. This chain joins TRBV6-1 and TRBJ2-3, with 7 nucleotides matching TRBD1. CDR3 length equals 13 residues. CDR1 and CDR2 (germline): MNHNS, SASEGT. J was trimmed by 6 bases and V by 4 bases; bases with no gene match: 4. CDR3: CASSVDRVDTQYF. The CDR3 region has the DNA TGTGCCAGCAGTGTCGACAGGGTGGATACGCAGTATTTT.